This TCR beta chain is drawn from a study of T cells in Graves' hyperthyroidism and ophthalmopathy. Whole-study findings and limits: In blood, most of the thyroid clonotypes expanded above 0.001 were also present. The model foresaw ophthalmopathy a median about 6.1 months prior to onset.

The germline V gene encodes CDR1 SGHAT and CDR2 FQNNGV. The V and J ends lost 0 bases and 9 bases respectively, with 10 bases between them. This CDR3 has 13 residues. At least 3 on the Clinical Activity Score was recorded for ophthalmopathy patients, who also had NOSPECS grade at least 4 and duration under 3 months. This clonotype has ten or more counts. Its antigen is not identified. The source material, RNA transcripts, was used to amplify TCR beta CDR3 regions. The HTBI primer set served for first-round RT-PCR of the TCR CDR3. A single record per CDR3 protein comes from TCRdb applying MiXCR to the multiplex PCR reads. The data show about 640,000 distinct CDR3 sequences, roughly 20% seen once.

Material: blood. This chain links TRBV11-2 with TRBJ2-3; the D is unclear. This clonotype was obtained from a man aged 30 to 39 with Graves' ophthalmopathy. Here the CDR3 DNA reads TGTGCCAGCAGCTTAGAAAGGGCAGGCACGCAGTATTTT. Translated, it gives CASSLERAGTQYF.